These 14 T cell receptor beta chains came from one sample sequenced in a study of vaccination and CD4 T cells after COVID-19. Treatment given: approximately nine-day PBMC culture with coronavirus spike peptide pools or control peptides (ViraFEST assay). The antigens for these receptors are not known. Cultured CD4+ T-cell DNA underwent Oncomine TCR Beta short-read sequencing. MiXCR was run by TCRdb on the PCR reads, yielding one entry per CDR3 protein. The sample carries roughly 13,000 distinct CDR3 sequences, approximately 45% recorded once. The sequenced sample consisted of cultured CD4+ T cells from blood. The receptor set was obtained from a human donor with COVID-19.

The rearrangement uses TRBV25-1 and TRBJ1-6; D might be TRBD1 (5 bases). V lost 0 bases to trimming and J lost 10 bases, with 13 bases between them. This CDR3 contains 15 residues. CDR1 and CDR2 (germline): MGHDK, SYGVNS. The CDR3 loop reads CASSEYRGDGSPLHF. The CDR3 DNA reads TGTGCCAGCAGTGAATATCGGGGGGACGGATCACCCCTCCACTTT.

This clonotype has a handful of counts. At one boundary the junction diverges from the germline segment, which might be a read error. J is TRBJ2-4 and V is TRBV7-2; 15 nucleotides line up with TRBD2. CDR1 SGHTA and CDR2 FQGNSA come from the germline V gene. This CDR3 comprises 13 residues. CDR3 residues: CASSLSGLAGGTF. The CDR3 region has the DNA TGTGCCAGCAGCTTATCCGGACTAGCGGGGGGGACCTTC.

This clonotype was detected a few times. The chain recombines TRBV7-2 with TRBJ1-2, with 10 bases matching TRBD1. The CDR3 length is 15 residues. The V gene end was trimmed by 4 bases and the J gene end by 4 bases; junction bases not matched to a gene: 6. Germline loops: CDR1 SGHTA, CDR2 FQGNSA. CDR3: CASSSTGGAGYGYTF. CDR3 DNA sequence: TGTGCCAGCAGCTCGACAGGGGGCGCAGGCTATGGCTACACCTTC.

The rearrangement links TRBV7-6 to TRBJ2-7, with TRBD1 matching over 8 bases. Unmatched junction bases numbered 7, after V lost 2 bases and J lost 7 bases. CDR1 is SGHVS, CDR2 FNYEAQ, per germline. The CDR3 spans 14 residues. CDR3 in amino acids: CASSLNWQGAEQYF. DNA for the CDR3: TGTGCCAGCAGCTTAAACTGGCAGGGGGCTGAGCAGTACTTC.

V gene TRBV9 combines with J gene TRBJ2-3, with a weak D call TRBD2 (7 bases). V lost 4 bases, J lost 3 bases, and 18 bases lay in between. The CDR3 has 16 amino acids. The germline V gene encodes CDR1 SGDLS and CDR2 YYNGEE. The CDR3 DNA sequence: TGTGCCAGCAGCCTGGGAGGGGGTGCATCGACAGATACGCAGTATTTT. It encodes CASSLGGGASTDTQYF.

This clonotype was found a few times. The rearrangement joins TRBV10-1 to TRBJ1-1; TRBD1 matches at 7 bases. The germline CDR1 and CDR2 sequences are WNHNN and SYGVQD (reference sequence). This CDR3 contains 14 residues. Trimming at V came to 6 bases and at J to 5 bases, leaving 9 bases not matched to a gene. In DNA form, the CDR3 reads TGCGCCAGCAGCGCTATCGGCAGGGGGACTGAAGCTTTCTTT. Translating it yields CASSAIGRGTEAFF.

The chain joins TRBV7-9 to TRBJ2-1, with 9 bases that match TRBD2. V shed 5 bases, J shed 4 bases, and the junction held 9 bases outside the gene matches. The CDR3 runs to 16 residues. Germline V gene lookup returns CDR1 SEHNR and CDR2 FQNEAQ (reference sequence). The CDR3 DNA reads TGTGCCAGCAGCCCGAGCGGGGGGACTCTTTACAATGAGCAGTTCTTC. The encoded protein is CASSPSGGTLYNEQFF.

V and J are TRBV5-1 and TRBJ1-1, with 7 bases fitting TRBD1. The CDR3 extends over 14 amino acids. The ends lost 4 bases at V and 1 base at J; junction bases unmatched: 4. Germline values: CDR1 SGHRS, CDR2 YFSETQ. The CDR3 DNA follows: TGCGCCAGCAGCCAGGGACAGACGAACACTGAAGCTTTCTTT. Its translation: CASSQGQTNTEAFF.

The chain recombines TRBV20-1 with TRBJ1-1; no firm D call. This CDR3 has 13 amino acids. With 0 bases removed from V and 1 base from J, the gap between germline ends came to 6 bases. Germline V lookup: CDR1 DFQATT, CDR2 SNEGSKA (reference sequence). The CDR3 region has the DNA TGCAGTGCTAGAGAACGGTCGAACACTGAAGCTTTCTTT. Its protein is CSARERSNTEAFF.

The V and J genes are TRBV7-2 and TRBJ2-1, with TRBD1 matching over 9 bases. The V and J ends lost 4 bases and 15 bases, in that order; junction bases with no gene match: 7. From germline, CDR1 is SGHTA and CDR2 FQGNSA. The CDR3 has 12 amino acids. The CDR3 is CASSSQTGGGFF. In DNA, the CDR3 is TGTGCCAGCAGCTCTCAGACAGGGGGTGGGTTCTTC.

This clonotype is categorized as medium-sized (0.01 to 0.1%). This chain connects TRBV7-2 to TRBJ1-3, with D uncertain. The V end was cut by 4 bases, the J end by 0 bases, with 7 bases between. CDR3 length equals 14 residues. CDR1 is SGHTA, CDR2 FQGNSA, per germline. CDR3 in amino acids: CASSSSFSGNTIYF. CDR3 in DNA: TGTGCCAGCAGCTCCAGCTTCTCTGGAAACACCATATATTTT.

The chain couples TRBV10-3 to TRBJ1-2, with 10 bases aligning to TRBD1. Unmatched junction bases numbered 5, after V lost 8 bases and J lost 2 bases. Looked up from germline, CDR1 is ENHRY and CDR2 is SYGVKD. The CDR3 sequence is 14 residues long. This CDR3 reads CAIGGQGSNYGYTF. In DNA, the CDR3 is TGTGCCATCGGGGGACAGGGGTCCAACTATGGCTACACCTTC.

The chain is built from TRBV6-5 and TRBJ2-7; D gene ambiguous. CDR1 is MNHEY, CDR2 SVGAGI, per germline. The CDR3 length is 14 residues. V was shortened by 2 bases and J by 2 bases, with 10 bases between the two germline ends. The CDR3 DNA is TGTGCCAGCAGTTACACCTCTAGAACCTACGAGCAGTACTTC. The encoded protein is CASSYTSRTYEQYF.

The chain combines TRBV5-4 with TRBJ1-1; a possible D gene is TRBD1 (6 bases). Trimming took 4 bases from V and 12 from J, leaving 22 bases between them. From germline, CDR1 is SGHNT and CDR2 YYREEE (reference sequence). The CDR3 runs 14 residues. DNA for the CDR3: TGTGCCAGCAGCCCGGATGGGGGGCGCATATTGACTTTCTTT. Amino acids: CASSPDGGRILTFF.